These T cell receptor beta chains were read from a single sample in a study of blood T cell repertoires in COVID-19. The assay was immunoSEQ multiplex PCR, and TCRdb's table has in-frame clones only and misses some. Among some 300,000 clones, around 92% were seen once, and the ten largest hold less than 3.5%. The sample comprised PBMCs or T cells enriched from blood (not recorded which). Receptor source: a woman in her forties or fifties who had been exposed to COVID-19. The conserved cysteine and the conserved F or W are not part of the CDR3 here. Size tells how often a clone was seen (once, few, many) or the class of an expanded clone, and some rows leave it out.

TRBV27	TRBJ1-2	.	ASSPRTGSSGYT
TRBV28	TRBJ2-1	.	ASSSSGGRDEQF
TRBV7-2	TRBJ2-6	.	ASSLSRGGLGANVLT
TRBV3-1/TRBV3-2	TRBJ2-7	.	ASSQRRTGAYEQY
TRBV10-3	TRBJ1-1	.	AIRRQGANTEAF
TRBV3-1/TRBV3-2	TRBJ2-3	.	ASSPGLATDTQY
TRBV11-2	TRBJ2-7	.	ASSSPDGLWSSYEQY
TRBV18	TRBJ2-2	.	ASSPPPDTGELF
TRBV18	TRBJ1-2	once	ASQSGGYYGYT
TRBV9	TRBJ1-1	.	ASSVTPNMNTEAF
TRBV18	TRBJ1-1	few	ASSAQVNTEAF
TRBV19	TRBJ1-1	few	ASSIPQHTRGTEAF
TRBV19	TRBJ1-2	.	ASSIVTGANYGYT
TRBV11-2	TRBJ1-1	.	ASSTQGAEAF
TRBV27	TRBJ2-7	.	ASRTGGGEQY
TRBV5-6	TRBJ2-7	.	ASSSAGQGYEQY
TRBV3-1/TRBV3-2	TRBJ2-3	.	ASSVLAGADTDTQY
TRBV4-2	TRBJ2-3	once	ASSQGLTDTQY
TRBV10-3	TRBJ2-1	.	AISIRDSYNEQF
TRBV6-5	TRBJ1-4	.	ASIIRGEKLF
TRBV4-1	TRBJ2-7	.	ASSHQGQALADDEQY
TRBV7-9	TRBJ2-3	.	ASSSRQADTQY
TRBV15	TRBJ2-7	.	ATSREPGSAYEQY
TRBV28	TRBJ1-5	once	ASSPDRAHQPQH
TRBV7-2	TRBJ1-3	once	ASSSTGISGNTIY
TRBV28	TRBJ1-5	.	ASSSPQGVQSNQPQH
TRBV5-8	TRBJ2-2	.	ASSRERGNTGELF
TRBV14	TRBJ1-2	.	ASSQGPLRSSRGTNYGYT
TRBV9	TRBJ1-6	.	ASSVDGQENSPLH
TRBV24-1	TRBJ2-2	.	ATSAAAGGPNTGELF
TRBV7-2	TRBJ2-7	.	ASSFGSYEQY
TRBV21-1	TRBJ1-6	.	ASSKEGQGTNSPLH
TRBV27	TRBJ2-2	.	ASSSRQGTNGELF
TRBV28	TRBJ2-4	.	ASSGRDRGLDIQY
TRBV7-9	TRBJ1-3	.	ASTASGGPSGGNTIY
TRBV30	TRBJ1-3	once	AWSPTPGNTIY
TRBV30	TRBJ2-7	once	AWSVQSDEQY
TRBV28	TRBJ1-1	once	ASSPRPGQGTEAF
TRBV28	TRBJ1-5	.	ASSLRTAATFYSNQPQH